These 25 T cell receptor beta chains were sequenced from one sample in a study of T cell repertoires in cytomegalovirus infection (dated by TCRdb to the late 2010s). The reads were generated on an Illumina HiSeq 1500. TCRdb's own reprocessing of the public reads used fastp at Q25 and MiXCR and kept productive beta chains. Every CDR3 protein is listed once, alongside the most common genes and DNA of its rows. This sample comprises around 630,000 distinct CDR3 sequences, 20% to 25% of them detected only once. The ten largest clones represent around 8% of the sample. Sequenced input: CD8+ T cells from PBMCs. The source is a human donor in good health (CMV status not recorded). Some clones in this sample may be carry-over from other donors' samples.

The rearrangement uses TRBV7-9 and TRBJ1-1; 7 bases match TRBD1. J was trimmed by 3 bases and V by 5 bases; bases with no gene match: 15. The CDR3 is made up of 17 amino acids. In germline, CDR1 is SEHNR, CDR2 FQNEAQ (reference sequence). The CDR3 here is CASSPKGRRQGDTEAFF. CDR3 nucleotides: TGTGCCAGCAGCCCCAAAGGCCGCCGACAGGGCGACACTGAAGCTTTCTTT.

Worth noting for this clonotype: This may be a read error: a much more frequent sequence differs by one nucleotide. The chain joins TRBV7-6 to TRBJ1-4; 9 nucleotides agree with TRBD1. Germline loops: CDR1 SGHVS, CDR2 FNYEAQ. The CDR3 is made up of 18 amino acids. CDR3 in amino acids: CVSSLSGTGSLGYEKLFF. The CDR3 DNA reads TGTGTCAGCAGCTTAAGCGGGACAGGGAGTCTTGGGTATGAAAAACTGTTTTTT.

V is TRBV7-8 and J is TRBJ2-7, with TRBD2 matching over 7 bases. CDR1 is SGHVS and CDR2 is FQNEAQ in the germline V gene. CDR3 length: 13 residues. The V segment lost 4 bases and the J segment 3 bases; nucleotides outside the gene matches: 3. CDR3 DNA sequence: TGTGCCAGCAGCTCCCGCGGGGGCTACGAGCAGTACGTC. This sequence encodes CASSSRGGYEQYV.

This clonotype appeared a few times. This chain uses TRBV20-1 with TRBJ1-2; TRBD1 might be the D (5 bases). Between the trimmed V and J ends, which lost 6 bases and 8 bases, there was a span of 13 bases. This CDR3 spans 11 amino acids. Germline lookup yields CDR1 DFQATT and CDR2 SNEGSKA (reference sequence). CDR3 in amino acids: CSAPHKGGYTF. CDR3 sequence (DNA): TGCAGTGCCCCCCACAAGGGGGGCTACACCTTC.

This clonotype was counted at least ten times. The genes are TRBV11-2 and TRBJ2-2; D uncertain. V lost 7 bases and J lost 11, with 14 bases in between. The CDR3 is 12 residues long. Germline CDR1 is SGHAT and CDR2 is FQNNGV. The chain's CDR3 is CASTHGRPELFF. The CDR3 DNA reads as TGTGCCAGCACCCACGGGCGTCCTGAGCTGTTTTTT.

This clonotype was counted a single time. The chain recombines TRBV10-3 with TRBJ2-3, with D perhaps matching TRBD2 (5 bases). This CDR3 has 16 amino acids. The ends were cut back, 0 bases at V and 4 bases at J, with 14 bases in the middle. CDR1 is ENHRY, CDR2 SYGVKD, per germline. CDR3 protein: CAISESGNAGADTQYF. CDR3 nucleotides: TGTGCCATCAGTGAGTCCGGGAACGCGGGCGCAGATACGCAGTATTTT.

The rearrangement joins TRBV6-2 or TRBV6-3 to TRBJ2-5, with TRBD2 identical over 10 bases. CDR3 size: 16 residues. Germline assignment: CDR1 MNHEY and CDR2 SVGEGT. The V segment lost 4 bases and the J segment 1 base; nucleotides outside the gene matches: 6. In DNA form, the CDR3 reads TGTGCCAGCAGTTCTGTCTCTAGCGGGGGCCAAGAGACCCAGTACTTC. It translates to CASSSVSSGGQETQYF.

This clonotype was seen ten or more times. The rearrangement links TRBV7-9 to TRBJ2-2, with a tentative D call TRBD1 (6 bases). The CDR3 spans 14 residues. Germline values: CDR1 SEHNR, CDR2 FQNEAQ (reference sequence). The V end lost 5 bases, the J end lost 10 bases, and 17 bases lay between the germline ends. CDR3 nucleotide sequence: TGTGCCAGCAGCCACCCGGGACAACGGGAGGAGCTGTTTTTT. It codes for CASSHPGQREELFF.

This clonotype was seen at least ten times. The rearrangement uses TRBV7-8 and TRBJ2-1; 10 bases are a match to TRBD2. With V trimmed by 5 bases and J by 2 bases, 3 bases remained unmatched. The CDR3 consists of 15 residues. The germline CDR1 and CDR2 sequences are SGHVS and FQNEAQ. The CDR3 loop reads CASSRGTSAYNEQFF. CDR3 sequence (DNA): TGTGCCAGCAGCAGAGGGACTAGCGCCTACAATGAGCAGTTCTTC.

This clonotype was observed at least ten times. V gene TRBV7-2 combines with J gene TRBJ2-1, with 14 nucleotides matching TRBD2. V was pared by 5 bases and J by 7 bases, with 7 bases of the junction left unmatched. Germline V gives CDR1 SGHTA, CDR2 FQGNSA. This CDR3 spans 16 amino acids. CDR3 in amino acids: CASSLTSGGAENEQFF. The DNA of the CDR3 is TGTGCCAGCAGCCTGACTAGCGGGGGGGCGGAGAATGAGCAGTTCTTC.

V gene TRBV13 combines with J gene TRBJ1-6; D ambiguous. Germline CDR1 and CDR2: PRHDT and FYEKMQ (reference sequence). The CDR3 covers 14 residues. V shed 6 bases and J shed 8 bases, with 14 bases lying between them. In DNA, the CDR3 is TGTGCCAGCAGTCTGAGGGCCCGGGATTCACCCCTCCACTTT. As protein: CASSLRARDSPLHF. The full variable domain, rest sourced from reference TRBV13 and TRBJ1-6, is AAGVIQSPRHLIKEKRETATLKCYPIPRHDTVYWYQQGPGQDPQFLISFYEKMQSDKGSIPDRFSAQQFSDYHSELNMSSLELGDSALYFCASSLRARDSPLHFGNGTRLTVT.

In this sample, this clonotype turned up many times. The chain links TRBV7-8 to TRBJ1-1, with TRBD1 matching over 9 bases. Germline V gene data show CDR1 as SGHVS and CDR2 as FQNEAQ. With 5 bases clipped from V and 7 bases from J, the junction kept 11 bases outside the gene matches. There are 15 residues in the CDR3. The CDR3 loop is CASSRWGQGAGEAFF. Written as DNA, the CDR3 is TGTGCCAGCAGCCGTTGGGGACAGGGAGCCGGTGAAGCTTTCTTT.

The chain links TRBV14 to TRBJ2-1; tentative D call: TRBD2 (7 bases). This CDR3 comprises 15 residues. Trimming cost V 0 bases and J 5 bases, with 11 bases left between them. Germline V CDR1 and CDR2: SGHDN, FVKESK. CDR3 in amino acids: CASSQEGGGNNEQFF. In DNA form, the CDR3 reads TGTGCCAGCAGCCAAGAAGGGGGGGGCAACAATGAGCAGTTCTTC.

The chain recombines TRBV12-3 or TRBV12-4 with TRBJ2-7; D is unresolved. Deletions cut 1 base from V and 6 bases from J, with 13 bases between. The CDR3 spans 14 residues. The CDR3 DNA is TGTGCCAGCAGTTTAGATGGGTTTGGGTCCGAGCAGTACTTC. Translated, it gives CASSLDGFGSEQYF.

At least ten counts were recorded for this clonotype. The CDR3 coding sequence is TGTGCCAGCAGCTTAGAACATGGAGCCGGAACACACACCGGGGAGCTGTTTTTT. This encodes CASSLEHGAGTHTGELFF. The V and J genes are TRBV7-6 and TRBJ2-2; D unclear. The ends were cut back, 1 base at V and 3 bases at J, with 18 bases in the middle. The CDR3 is 18 amino acids. Per germline, CDR1 SGHVS and CDR2 FNYEAQ.

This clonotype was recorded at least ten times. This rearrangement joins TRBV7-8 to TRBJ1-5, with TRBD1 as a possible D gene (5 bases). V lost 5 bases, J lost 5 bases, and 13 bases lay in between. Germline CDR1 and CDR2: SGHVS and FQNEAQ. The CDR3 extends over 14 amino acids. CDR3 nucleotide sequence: TGTGCCAGCAGCCCGGGGGTGGGCTATCAGCCCCAGCATTTT. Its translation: CASSPGVGYQPQHF.

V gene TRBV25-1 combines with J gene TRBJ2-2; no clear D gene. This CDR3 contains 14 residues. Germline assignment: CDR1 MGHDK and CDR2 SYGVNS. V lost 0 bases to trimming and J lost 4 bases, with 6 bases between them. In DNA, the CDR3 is TGTGCCAGCAGTGAATATCTCTTCACCGGGGAGCTGTTTTTT. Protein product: CASSEYLFTGELFF.

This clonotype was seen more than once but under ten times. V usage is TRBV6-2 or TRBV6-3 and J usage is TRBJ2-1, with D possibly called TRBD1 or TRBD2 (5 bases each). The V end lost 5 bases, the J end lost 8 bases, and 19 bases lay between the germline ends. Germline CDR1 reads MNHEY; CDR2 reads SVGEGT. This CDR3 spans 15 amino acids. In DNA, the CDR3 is TGTGCCAGCAGTCCCCCTCCGACCAGAGGGGATGAGCAGTTCTTC. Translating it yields CASSPPPTRGDEQFF.

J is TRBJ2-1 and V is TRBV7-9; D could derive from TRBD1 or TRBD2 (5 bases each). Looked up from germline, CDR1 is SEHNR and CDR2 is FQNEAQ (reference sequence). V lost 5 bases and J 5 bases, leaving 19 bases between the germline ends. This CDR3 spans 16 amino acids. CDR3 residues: CASSPPGQGKDNEQFF. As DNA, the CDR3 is TGTGCCAGCAGCCCTCCGGGGCAGGGAAAGGACAATGAGCAGTTCTTC.

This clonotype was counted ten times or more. The CDR3: CASSTPGQVINTEAFF. In nucleotides, the CDR3 is TGTGCCAGCAGCACTCCGGGACAGGTAATCAACACTGAAGCTTTCTTT. The V call is TRBV7-2, the J call TRBJ1-1, with TRBD1 matching over 8 bases. The CDR3 covers 16 residues. After removal of 5 bases from V and 2 bases from J, the junction contained 10 bases not matched to a gene. Looked up from germline, CDR1 is SGHTA and CDR2 is FQGNSA.

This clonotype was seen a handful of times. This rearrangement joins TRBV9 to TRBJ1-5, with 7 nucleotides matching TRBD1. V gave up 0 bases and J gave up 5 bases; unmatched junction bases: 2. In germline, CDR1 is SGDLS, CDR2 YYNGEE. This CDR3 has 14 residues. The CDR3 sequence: CASSVGDSHQPQHF. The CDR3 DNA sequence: TGTGCCAGCAGCGTAGGGGACAGTCATCAGCCCCAGCATTTT.

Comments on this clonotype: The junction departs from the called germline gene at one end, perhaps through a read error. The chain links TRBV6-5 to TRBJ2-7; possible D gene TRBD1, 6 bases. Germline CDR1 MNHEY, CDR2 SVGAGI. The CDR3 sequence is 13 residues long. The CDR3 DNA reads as TGTGACAGCAGTTACATAGAAGGGGGCGAGCAGTACTTC. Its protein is CDSSYIEGGEQYF.

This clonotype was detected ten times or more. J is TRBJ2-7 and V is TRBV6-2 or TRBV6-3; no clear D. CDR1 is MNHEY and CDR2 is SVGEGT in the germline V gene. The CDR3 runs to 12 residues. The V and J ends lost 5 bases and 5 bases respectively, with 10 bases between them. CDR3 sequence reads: CASSVGVNEQYV. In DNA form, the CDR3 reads TGTGCCAGCAGTGTAGGCGTCAACGAGCAGTACGTC.

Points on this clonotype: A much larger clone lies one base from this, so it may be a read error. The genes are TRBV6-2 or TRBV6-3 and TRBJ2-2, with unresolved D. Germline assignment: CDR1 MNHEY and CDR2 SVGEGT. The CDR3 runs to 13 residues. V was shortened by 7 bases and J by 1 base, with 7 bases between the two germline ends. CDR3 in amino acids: CASTTQNTGELFF. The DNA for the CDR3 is TGTGCCAGCACCACACAGAACACCGGGGAGCTGTTTTTT.

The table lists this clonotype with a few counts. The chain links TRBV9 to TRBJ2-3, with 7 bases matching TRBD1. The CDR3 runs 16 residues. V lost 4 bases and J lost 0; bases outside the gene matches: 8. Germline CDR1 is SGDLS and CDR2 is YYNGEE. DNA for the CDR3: TGTGCCAGCAGCTACAGGAAGGACAGGAGCACAGATACGCAGTATTTT. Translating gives CASSYRKDRSTDTQYF.